These 21 T cell receptor beta chains originate from one sample sequenced in a study of OX40 agonist ivuxolimab in advanced cancers. Repertoires were generated with immunoSEQ multiplex PCR, while TCRdb's copy carries only in-frame clones and drops some. Of 36,000 or so clones in the sample, about 78% were seen once. The source was CD4+ or CD8+ T cells sorted from blood, collected in a trial of the OX40 agonist ivuxolimab. The receptors stem from an adult with an advanced solid tumor such as melanoma, head and neck, liver or kidney cancer.

This chain connects TRBV27 to TRBJ1-2; D unresolved. The germline CDR1 and CDR2 sequences are MNHEY and SMNVEV (reference sequence). Trimming took 2 bases from V and 0 from J, leaving 7 bases between them. The CDR3 spans 14 residues. The CDR3: CASSLSGSNYGYTF. CDR3 in DNA: TGTGCCAGCAGTTTAAGTGGGTCTAACTATGGCTACACCTTC.

The chain couples TRBV7-9 to TRBJ2-7; D is undetermined. Germline V gene lookup returns CDR1 SEHNR and CDR2 FQNEAQ (reference sequence). CDR3 length equals 15 residues. V lost 5 bases, J lost 5 bases, and 19 bases lay in between. CDR3 protein: CASSHPLRAVDEQYF. The CDR3 bases are TGTGCCAGCAGCCATCCCCTTCGGGCGGTGGACGAGCAGTACTTC.

This clone is medium-sized. This chain links TRBV5-6 with TRBJ2-1; D unclear. V was pared by 1 base and J by 8 bases, with 13 bases between. The germline V gene has CDR1 SGHDT and CDR2 YYEEEE. This CDR3 is 14 amino acids long. CDR3 nucleotides: TGTGCCAGCAGCTTGCAAAACACGGTCCATGAGCAGTTCTTC. This encodes CASSLQNTVHEQFF.

The chain has TRBV28 and TRBJ2-1; 14 bases match TRBD2. Germline CDR1 and CDR2: MDHEN and SYDVKM. This CDR3 is built from 14 residues. V lost 6 bases and J lost 8; bases outside the gene matches: 3. CDR3 in amino acids: CASSGLAGGDEQFF. In DNA, the CDR3 is TGTGCCAGCAGCGGACTAGCGGGAGGCGATGAGCAGTTCTTC.

The chain employs TRBV7-9 and TRBJ2-7, with D perhaps TRBD1 (6 bases). The ends were cut back, 5 bases at V and 3 bases at J, with 14 bases in the middle. CDR3 size: 14 residues. CDR1 is SEHNR and CDR2 is FQNEAQ in the germline V gene (reference sequence). The CDR3 sequence: CASSATGFHYEQYF. The DNA for the CDR3 is TGTGCCAGCAGCGCCACAGGGTTCCACTACGAGCAGTACTTC.

The J gene is TRBJ2-1, the V gene TRBV27, with 7 bases that match TRBD2. This CDR3 has 14 amino acids. V lost 1 base to trimming and J lost 8 bases; unmatched junction nucleotides: 5. CDR1 and CDR2 (germline): MNHEY, SMNVEV (reference sequence). The CDR3 reads CASSLWRDYDEQFF. The CDR3 DNA reads TGTGCCAGCAGTTTATGGCGGGACTATGATGAGCAGTTCTTC.

This clone was seen only once. This chain links TRBV28 with TRBJ1-1, with unresolved D. The CDR3 sequence is 14 residues long. Germline CDR1 and CDR2: MDHEN and SYDVKM. Trimming removed 5 bases at V and 5 bases at J, with 15 bases between. CDR3 sequence (DNA): TGTGCCAGCAGTCCTATTGTGGGGAGAACTGAAGCTTTCTTT. The encoded protein is CASSPIVGRTEAFF.

The gene calls are TRBV28 and TRBJ1-1, with unresolved D. Germline V gives CDR1 MDHEN, CDR2 SYDVKM. V lost 4 bases and J 0 bases, leaving 12 bases between the germline ends. The CDR3 totals 15 residues. CDR3 DNA: TGTGCCAGCAGTTCCAAAGAACAGATGAACACTGAAGCTTTCTTT. It is translated as CASSSKEQMNTEAFF.

CDR3 residues: CASSLGPSGPSGGELFF. The DNA of the CDR3 is TGTGCCAGCAGCTTAGGGCCCAGCGGGCCCTCGGGAGGGGAGCTGTTTTTT. J is TRBJ2-2 and V is TRBV7-9, with D perhaps matching TRBD2 (6 bases). The V end lost 1 base, the J end lost 8 bases, and 20 bases lay between the germline ends. Per the germline V gene, CDR1 is SEHNR and CDR2 is FQNEAQ (reference sequence). The CDR3 loop spans 17 amino acids.

There are a few counts of this clone. The chain has TRBV6-5 and TRBJ2-7; D is ambiguous. The CDR3 has 14 amino acids. Germline V gene sequence: CDR1 MNHEY, CDR2 SVGAGI. With 2 bases removed from V and 2 bases from J, the gap between germline ends came to 10 bases. In DNA, the CDR3 is TGTGCCAGCAGTTACCGTGGGTTGCCCTACGAGCAGTACTTC. Encoded protein: CASSYRGLPYEQYF.

The chain links TRBV6-1 to TRBJ2-7, with 9 bases aligning to TRBD1. Germline values: CDR1 MNHNS, CDR2 SASEGT. With V trimmed by 3 bases and J by 3 bases, 9 bases remained unmatched. CDR3 length equals 16 residues. The CDR3 DNA follows: TGTGCCAGCAGTGATGTACCGGGACAGGGAATCTACGAGCAGTACTTC. Its translation is CASSDVPGQGIYEQYF.

This clone was seen a few times. The chain carries TRBV5-6 and TRBJ1-1; D remains ambiguous. The germline V gene encodes CDR1 SGHDT and CDR2 YYEEEE. The CDR3 extends over 13 amino acids. Trimming stripped 0 bases from V and 7 bases from J, with 10 bases between. CDR3 nucleotide sequence: TGTGCCAGCAGCTTGGGGATTATCGGTGAAGCTTTCTTT. It yields the protein CASSLGIIGEAFF.

The chain joins TRBV7-9 to TRBJ1-2, with D perhaps matching TRBD1 (6 bases). V shed 5 bases and J shed 4 bases, with 11 bases lying between them. CDR3 length: 13 amino acids. Germline V CDR1 and CDR2: SEHNR, FQNEAQ (reference sequence). The CDR3 DNA follows: TGTGCCAGCAGCGGCACAGGGTTCTATGGCTACACCTTC. Protein sequence: CASSGTGFYGYTF.

The CDR3 loop is CASSSDRSPLHF. The CDR3 DNA follows: TGTGCCAGCAGTTCCGACCGTTCACCCCTCCACTTT. The chain is built from TRBV7-2 and TRBJ1-6; no clear D gene. This CDR3 spans 12 amino acids. Germline V lookup: CDR1 SGHTA, CDR2 FQGNSA. Trimming took 6 bases from V and 9 from J, leaving 9 bases between them.

The V gene is TRBV30, the J gene TRBJ2-7, with TRBD1 matching 12 bases. The V gene end was trimmed by 3 bases and the J gene end by 5 bases; junction bases not matched to a gene: 5. CDR1 is GTSNPN and CDR2 is SVGIG in the germline V gene (reference sequence). The CDR3 contains 14 residues. The CDR3, as DNA: TGTGCCTGGAGCATGGGACAGGGGGCGAACGAGCAGTACTTC. Translated, it gives CAWSMGQGANEQYF.

The J gene is TRBJ2-7, the V gene TRBV6-1; possibly TRBD2 for D (6 bases). V lost 7 bases and J 0 bases, leaving 13 bases between the germline ends. Germline CDR1 and CDR2: MNHNS and SASEGT. The length of the CDR3 is 14 residues. This CDR3 reads CASNGLSHSYEQYF. DNA of the CDR3: TGTGCCAGCAATGGACTATCTCACTCCTACGAGCAGTACTTC.

The chain combines TRBV6-5 with TRBJ1-1; D not certain. The CDR3 sequence is 14 residues long. Germline CDR1 MNHEY, CDR2 SVGAGI. V was pared by 1 base and J by 2 bases, with 8 bases between. CDR3 in amino acids: CASSYFGINTEAFF. The CDR3 nucleotides read TGTGCCAGCAGTTACTTCGGAATAAACACTGAAGCTTTCTTT.

The V gene is TRBV7-6, the J gene TRBJ1-4, with D uncertain. The germline gives CDR1 SGHVS, CDR2 FNYEAQ. The CDR3 contains 12 residues. V dropped 3 bases and J dropped 7 bases, with 6 bases sitting between them. CDR3 DNA: TGTGCCAGCAGCTTGGGTGGTGAAAAACTGTTTTTT. Translation gives CASSLGGEKLFF.

This chain links TRBV7-8 with TRBJ2-3; D is possibly TRBD2 (6 bases). Germline CDR1 SGHVS, CDR2 FQNEAQ. The V end lost 2 bases, the J end lost 2 bases, and 14 bases lay between the germline ends. The CDR3 contains 16 residues. CDR3 bases: TGTGCCAGCAGCTTAAGAGGGAGGAATCCCACAGATACGCAGTATTTT. Protein sequence: CASSLRGRNPTDTQYF.

V usage is TRBV7-6 and J usage is TRBJ1-5, with 7 positions matching TRBD1. Germline trimming cut 4 bases from V and 6 bases from J; bases unmatched to any gene: 3. The CDR3 is made up of 13 amino acids. Per the germline V gene, CDR1 is SGHVS and CDR2 is FNYEAQ. The CDR3 DNA reads TGTGCCAGCAGCTCCAGGGACAGTCAGCCCCAGCATTTT. Residues: CASSSRDSQPQHF.

The V and J genes are TRBV27 and TRBJ2-7, with 7 bases fitting TRBD2. Germline values: CDR1 MNHEY, CDR2 SMNVEV (reference sequence). V dropped 6 bases and J dropped 4; count of bases not matched to a gene: 9. CDR3 length: 14 amino acids. As DNA, the CDR3 is TGTGCCAGCAGCCAGTGGGGGGGGACGTACGAGCAGTACTTC. As protein: CASSQWGGTYEQYF.